One sample yielded the 20 T cell receptor beta chains listed below, sequenced in a study of blood T cell repertoires in COVID-19 (TCRdb year 2020). Libraries were built with the immunoSEQ multiplex PCR assay. TCRdb provides this immuneACCESS table in a form limited to in-frame rearrangements. Some clones are lacking; in checked studies, under half of them reflect an unresolved V gene, and why the rest are absent is not known. The sample yields approximately 60,000 clones; roughly three quarters were counted once. About 14% of the sample belongs to the ten largest clones. Material: peripheral blood. The source of these receptors is a man aged 60-69 years with COVID-19, enrolled during active disease.

CDR3 DNA sequence: TGTGCCACCCCCGACACCATATATTTT. Translation: CATPDTIYF. The V gene is TRBV5-3, the J gene TRBJ1-3, with D unresolved. TRBV5-3 is an ORF, with its function uncertain. CDR3 length equals 9 residues. V was clipped by 9 bases and J by 8 bases, with 6 bases between them.

The chain joins TRBV4-1 to TRBJ2-7; TRBD1 might be the D (5 bases). V was trimmed by 2 bases and J by 2 bases, leaving 10 bases between them. Germline CDR1 and CDR2: MGHRA and YSYEKL. There are 14 residues in the CDR3. As DNA, the CDR3 is TGCGCCAGCAGCCAATTCCAGGGTCCCTACGAGCAGTACTTC. As protein: CASSQFQGPYEQYF.

This chain links TRBV9 with TRBJ2-2; 8 bases line up with TRBD2. The J segment lost 5 bases and the V segment lost 0 bases, leaving 6 bases of the junction unmatched. This CDR3 spans 16 amino acids. Germline V gene lookup returns CDR1 SGDLS and CDR2 YYNGEE. The CDR3 loop reads CASSVDGGAITGELFF. Here the CDR3 DNA reads TGTGCCAGCAGCGTAGACGGGGGGGCAATAACCGGGGAGCTGTTTTTT.

The genes are TRBV24-1 and TRBJ2-5; D perhaps matches TRBD2 (5 bases). The CDR3 runs 15 residues. Between the trimmed V and J ends, which lost 3 bases and 5 bases, there was a span of 15 bases. CDR1 and CDR2 (germline): KGHDR, SFDVKD. In DNA, the CDR3 is TGTGCCACCAGTGATCCCTCCGGGCCGGGGGAGACCCAGTACTTC. It codes for CATSDPSGPGETQYF.

The chain joins TRBV2 to TRBJ1-5, with TRBD1 matching 8 bases. V dropped 2 bases and J dropped 5; count of bases not matched to a gene: 2. CDR3 length: 14 amino acids. CDR1 and CDR2 from the germline V gene are SNHLY and FYNNEI. The CDR3 sequence is CASSELTGDQPQHF. The CDR3 DNA is TGTGCCAGCAGTGAATTGACAGGGGATCAGCCCCAGCATTTT.

The chain is built from TRBV3-1 (or the pseudogene TRBV3-2) and TRBJ2-5; D is perhaps TRBD2 (5 bases). Germline assignment: CDR1 LGHDT and CDR2 YNNKEL (reference sequence). V was cut by 8 bases and J by 4 bases, with 17 bases left in between. The CDR3 loop spans 14 amino acids. The CDR3 sequence is CASLSSAAGETQYF. Here the CDR3 DNA reads TGTGCCAGCTTATCCTCGGCGGCGGGAGAGACCCAGTACTTC.

This clone was picked up many times. The CDR3 sequence is CASSPTEGLGGQPNYGYTF. In nucleotides, the CDR3 is TGTGCCAGCAGTCCTACGGAGGGGTTAGGGGGACAGCCTAACTATGGCTACACCTTC. The rearrangement links TRBV27 to TRBJ1-2, with 7 bases aligning to TRBD1. CDR1 and CDR2 from the germline V gene are MNHEY and SMNVEV (reference sequence). The length of the CDR3 is 19 residues. V shed 5 bases, J shed 0 bases, and the junction held 18 bases outside the gene matches.

This clone was detected a few times. The rearrangement links TRBV30 to TRBJ1-6; D is undetermined. Germline-derived CDR1 and CDR2 are GTSNPN and SVGIG (reference sequence). V shed 2 bases and J shed 6 bases, with 8 bases lying between them. The CDR3 has 13 residues. The CDR3 DNA is TGTGCCTGGAGTACGACACCTAATTCACCCCTCCACTTT. This translates into CAWSTTPNSPLHF.

The rearrangement links TRBV4-1 to TRBJ2-2; TRBD2 aligns across 14 bases. V shed 2 bases and J 7 bases; nucleotides not matched to a gene: 9. Germline V lookup: CDR1 MGHRA, CDR2 YSYEKL. The CDR3 extends over 18 amino acids. The CDR3 coding sequence is TGCGCCAGCAGCCAACCTAGACTAGCGGGGGGGCGAGGCGGGGAGCTGTTTTTT. Residues: CASSQPRLAGGRGGELFF.

This chain joins TRBV7-9 and TRBJ2-1, with 15 bases matching TRBD2. J was trimmed by 0 bases and V by 5 bases; bases with no gene match: 8. CDR1 and CDR2 (germline): SEHNR, FQNEAQ (reference sequence). The CDR3 extends over 19 amino acids. CDR3 amino acids: CASSLPGLAGGSSYNEQFF. The CDR3 DNA reads TGTGCCAGCAGCCTTCCGGGACTAGCGGGGGGAAGCTCCTACAATGAGCAGTTCTTC.

The rearrangement links TRBV5-4 to TRBJ1-2, with TRBD1 identical over 8 bases. J was trimmed by 7 bases and V by 2 bases; bases with no gene match: 4. The CDR3 contains 13 residues. Per the germline V gene, CDR1 is SGHNT and CDR2 is YYREEE (reference sequence). DNA of the CDR3: TGTGCCAGCAGCTTCAGGGGGCGCCCTGGCTACACCTTC. The encoded protein is CASSFRGRPGYTF.

The V and J genes are TRBV19 and TRBJ1-1, with TRBD1 matching 7 bases. Germline CDR1 LNHDA, CDR2 SQIVND (reference sequence). This CDR3 comprises 16 residues. Trimming at V came to 1 base and at J to 4 bases, leaving 9 bases not matched to a gene. In nucleotides, the CDR3 is TGTGCCAGTAGTATAGGAACACGACAGGGCCGCACTGAAGCTTTCTTT. Translated, it gives CASSIGTRQGRTEAFF.

In this sample, this clone turned up a few times. This chain joins TRBV30 and TRBJ2-7; possibly TRBD1 or TRBD2 for D (7 bases each). Germline lookup yields CDR1 GTSNPN and CDR2 SVGIG (reference sequence). V was clipped by 8 bases and J by 4 bases, with 18 bases between them. The CDR3 consists of 13 residues. CDR3 protein: CAGEGQTIYEQYF. The CDR3 DNA reads as TGTGCCGGGGAGGGACAGACCATTTACGAGCAGTACTTC. The whole variable domain, remainder taken from reference TRBV30 and TRBJ2-7, is SQTIHQWPATLVQPVGSPLSLECTVEGTSNPNLYWYRQAAGRGLQLLFYSVGIGQISSEVPQNLSASRPQDRQFILSSKKLLLSDSGFYLCAGEGQTIYEQYFGPGTRLTVT.

This clone showed up just a few times. The chain is built from TRBV3-1 (or the pseudogene TRBV3-2) and TRBJ1-6; 9 bases are shared with TRBD1. V shed 1 base and J 7 bases; nucleotides not matched to a gene: 2. The germline gives CDR1 LGHDT, CDR2 YNNKEL (reference sequence). The CDR3 runs 15 residues. The CDR3 nucleotides read TGTGCCAGCAGCCAAGTAGGGACAGGGAATTCACCCCTCCACTTT. Translation: CASSQVGTGNSPLHF.

This clone has a single count. The chain carries TRBV6-5 and TRBJ2-3, with 7 bases lining up with TRBD1. V shed 2 bases and J 3 bases; nucleotides not matched to a gene: 2. Germline CDR1 reads MNHEY; CDR2 reads SVGAGI. CDR3 length: 14 residues. Here the CDR3 reads CASSYTDRTDTQYF. As DNA, the CDR3 is TGTGCCAGCAGTTACACGGACAGGACAGATACGCAGTATTTT.

J is TRBJ2-3 and V is TRBV3-1 (or the pseudogene TRBV3-2); the match to TRBD2 covers 11 bases. V shed 5 bases and J 0 bases; nucleotides not matched to a gene: 4. CDR1 and CDR2 (germline): LGHDT, YNNKEL (reference sequence). There are 16 residues in the CDR3. CDR3 amino acids: CASSTTSGASTDTQYF. In nucleotides, the CDR3 is TGTGCCAGCAGCACGACTAGCGGGGCTAGCACAGATACGCAGTATTTT.

V and J are TRBV30 and TRBJ2-2; a weak D match, TRBD2 (6 bases). There are 14 residues in the CDR3. Germline V gene lookup returns CDR1 GTSNPN and CDR2 SVGIG (reference sequence). V lost 0 bases and J lost 7, with 12 bases in between. The chain's CDR3 is CAWSVRGFGGELFF. CDR3 DNA sequence: TGTGCCTGGAGTGTACGGGGGTTTGGCGGGGAGCTGTTTTTT.

The chain carries TRBV10-2 and TRBJ2-3; D remains unclear. The CDR3 is made up of 16 amino acids. Per germline, CDR1 WSHSY and CDR2 SAAADI. Trimming shortened V by 0 bases and J by 1 base, and 11 bases separated the two germline ends. The CDR3 loop reads CASSESRSERTDTQYF. The DNA of the CDR3 is TGCGCCAGCAGTGAGTCGAGAAGCGAACGCACAGATACGCAGTATTTT.

V usage is TRBV19 and J usage is TRBJ1-4, with D hard to call. V was clipped by 5 bases and J by 5 bases, with 3 bases between them. CDR1 is LNHDA and CDR2 is SQIVND in the germline V gene (reference sequence). The CDR3 consists of 11 residues. In DNA, the CDR3 is TGTGCCAGTAGTCGGAATGAAAAACTGTTTTTT. It translates to CASSRNEKLFF.

The chain links TRBV7-3 to TRBJ2-1; D is perhaps TRBD1 (5 bases). The V end was cut by 5 bases, the J end by 10 bases, with 12 bases between. Germline V gene sequence: CDR1 SGHTA, CDR2 FQGTGA. This CDR3 has 12 amino acids. CDR3 sequence: CASSLQDSEQFF. CDR3 nucleotides: TGTGCCAGCAGCCTTCAAGACAGCGAGCAGTTCTTC.